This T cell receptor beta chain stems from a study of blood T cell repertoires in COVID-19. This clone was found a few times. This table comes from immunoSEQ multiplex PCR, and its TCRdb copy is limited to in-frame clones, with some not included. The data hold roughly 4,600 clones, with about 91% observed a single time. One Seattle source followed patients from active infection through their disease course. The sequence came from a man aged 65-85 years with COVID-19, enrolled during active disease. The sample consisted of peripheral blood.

The CDR3 coding sequence is TGTGCCAGTAGGTCCGGGGACAGGGGCTCTAGCACAGATACGCAGTATTTT. Protein sequence: CASRSGDRGSSTDTQYF. J is TRBJ2-3 and V is TRBV19; 10 bases are shared with TRBD1. V lost 6 bases to trimming and J lost 0 bases; unmatched junction nucleotides: 9. CDR1 and CDR2 from the germline V gene are LNHDA and SQIVND (reference sequence). This CDR3 is 17 amino acids long.